This T cell receptor (beta chain) originates from a study of T cell repertoires in cytomegalovirus infection. The germline V gene encodes CDR1 LGHNT and CDR2 FRNRAP. This CDR3 is 19 amino acids long. V shed 2 bases and J 4 bases; nucleotides not matched to a gene: 14. For this clonotype: Its antigen is unknown.

TCRdb re-called the reads with MiXCR, one entry per CDR3 protein. The sample yields some 500,000 distinct CDR3 sequences, roughly 42% seen once. Study-wide findings and caveats: Clonotype analysis showed dominance of the ex vivo response by HLA-C-restricted CMV-specific TCR beta clonotypes.

This sample comprised cultured PBMCs, obtained from culture after CMV antigen stimulation. The V gene is TRBV12-5, the J gene TRBJ2-2; 9 bases are a match to TRBD1. The sequence came from a human donor in good health (CMV status not recorded). Some clones in this sample may be carry-over from other donors' samples. The CDR3 bases are TGTGCTAGTGGTTTGACAGTAGACAGGGGGAAGGAAGGCACCGGGGAGCTGTTTTTT. Its protein product is CASGLTVDRGKEGTGELFF.